This T cell receptor beta chain was sequenced during a study of blood T cell repertoires in COVID-19. CDR1 is MGHRA, CDR2 YSYEKL, per germline. The V and J ends lost 7 bases and 11 bases, in that order; junction bases with no gene match: 14. CDR3 length: 15 amino acids. In the authors' methods: How many nucleated cells were present was estimated from reference gene primer amplification. Profiled with immunoSEQ multiplex PCR; TCRdb holds only in-frame clones, not every one. That table furnishes V, J and clone size, whereas the DNA furnished D and trimming. The repertoire holds roughly 250,000 clones, with more than 75% as singletons.

The genes are TRBV4-1 and TRBJ2-3; TRBD2 matches at 11 bases. The source is a woman aged 45-60 years who had recovered from COVID-19. The sequencing sample was made of PBMCs or T cells enriched from blood (not recorded which). The CDR3 bases are TGCGCCAGCAATGTACTAGCGGGAGTTTCACCCCGGCAGTATTTT. This encodes CASNVLAGVSPRQYF.